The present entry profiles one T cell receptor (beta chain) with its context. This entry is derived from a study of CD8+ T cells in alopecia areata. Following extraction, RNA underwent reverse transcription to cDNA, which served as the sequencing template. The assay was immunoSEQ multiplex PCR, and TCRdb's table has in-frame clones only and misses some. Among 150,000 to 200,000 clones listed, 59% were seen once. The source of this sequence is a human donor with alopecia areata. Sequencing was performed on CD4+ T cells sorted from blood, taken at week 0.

The CDR3 region is CASSEEPLWGFTEAFF. CDR3 bases: TGCGCCAGCAGCGAAGAGCCCTTGTGGGGGTTCACTGAAGCTTTCTTT. The chain recombines TRBV5-1 with TRBJ1-1; maybe TRBD1 (5 bases). The CDR3 is made up of 16 amino acids. Trimming left V 4 bases short and J 4 bases short, with 20 bases between. Germline V lookup: CDR1 SGHRS, CDR2 YFSETQ.